This T cell receptor beta chain is from a study of read filtering for tumor transcriptome and immune sequencing. From around 0.4 ug of RNA, a library with molecular barcoded alpha/delta and beta/gamma adaptors was made. TCRdb re-called the reads through MiXCR, storing one row per CDR3 protein. This sample has about 39,000 distinct CDR3 sequences, with 14% found just once. This clonotype was detected ten times or more. In germline, CDR1 is DFQATT, CDR2 SNEGSKA (reference sequence). This CDR3 has 13 amino acids. Trimming stripped 5 bases from V and 5 bases from J, with 16 bases between. The sequencing input was a population of CD138-negative cells sorted from bone marrow. The chain joins TRBV20-1 to TRBJ2-7; no clear D gene. This receptor was taken from a donor at least 40 years old with multiple myeloma. As DNA, the CDR3 is TGCAGTGCTCCCCTTATCACCGCGGACGAGCAGTACTTC. Amino acids: CSAPLITADEQYF.